A few counts support the clone carrying this T cell receptor (beta chain). Its cognate antigen is unknown. This sample is drawn from a study of T cell repertoires in cytomegalovirus infection. In the study overall: Evidence of both CMV infection and a matching HLA type came from public TCR beta signatures. Points from the study as a whole: Cumulative public TCR beta family frequency identified CMV carriers with the relevant HLA. Clonotype analysis showed dominance of the ex vivo response by HLA-C-restricted CMV-specific TCR beta clonotypes.

The CDR3 has 14 amino acids. Between the trimmed V and J ends, which lost 3 bases and 6 bases, there was a span of 12 bases. Germline loops: CDR1 SEHNR, CDR2 FQNEAQ (reference sequence). TCRdb reanalysed the reads using MiXCR and keeps one entry per CDR3 protein. The table includes over 250,000 distinct CDR3 sequences, over 20% detected once. This TCR derives from a human donor in good health (CMV status not recorded). Some clones in this sample may be carry-over from other donors' samples. Sample: PBMCs. The V call is TRBV7-9, the J call TRBJ2-1; D possibly uses TRBD1 or TRBD2 (5 bases each). The CDR3 DNA is TGTGCCAGCAGCTTTACGGGACCGCCCAATGAGCAGTTCTTC. It codes for CASSFTGPPNEQFF.